This TCR beta chain was captured by sequencing in a study of T cell responses to AZD1222 COVID-19 vaccine. In the study overall: Recipients boosted at about 4 weeks or about 12 weeks are pooled.

TCRdb keeps only in-frame clones here, not all; method: immunoSEQ multiplex PCR. This sample yields more than 95,000 clones, of which 90% to 95% are seen a single time; 2.9% belongs to the top ten. The germline V and J ends were trimmed by 4 bases and 5 bases, with 14 bases remaining between them. The length of the CDR3 is 14 residues. Germline V gene lookup returns CDR1 MGHDK and CDR2 SYGVNS. Material: peripheral blood, obtained on day 0 of AZD1222 vaccination. The clonotype comes from an adult in good health. This rearrangement joins TRBV25-1 to TRBJ1-2, with D maybe TRBD1 (5 bases). The CDR3 bases are TGTGCCAGCAGTGCCACGGGACTTATATATGGCTACACCTTC. Translating gives CASSATGLIYGYTF.